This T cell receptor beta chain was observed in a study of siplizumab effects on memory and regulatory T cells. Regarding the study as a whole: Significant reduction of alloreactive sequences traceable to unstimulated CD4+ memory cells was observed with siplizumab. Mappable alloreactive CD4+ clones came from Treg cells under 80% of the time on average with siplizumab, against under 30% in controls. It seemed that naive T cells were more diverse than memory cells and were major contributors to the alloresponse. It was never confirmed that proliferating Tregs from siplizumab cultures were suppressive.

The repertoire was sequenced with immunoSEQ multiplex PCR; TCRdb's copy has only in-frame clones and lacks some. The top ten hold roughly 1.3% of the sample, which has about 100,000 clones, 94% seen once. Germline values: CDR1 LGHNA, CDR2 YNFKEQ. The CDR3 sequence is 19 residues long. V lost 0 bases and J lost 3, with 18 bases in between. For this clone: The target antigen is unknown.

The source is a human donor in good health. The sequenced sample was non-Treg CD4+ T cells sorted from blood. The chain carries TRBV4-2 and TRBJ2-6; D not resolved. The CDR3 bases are TGTGCCAGCAGCCAAGACAGCCTCCTACGATACAGTGGGGCCAACGTCCTGACTTTC. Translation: CASSQDSLLRYSGANVLTF.